This T cell receptor beta chain was captured by sequencing in a study of T cell repertoires in cytomegalovirus infection. Study information: From public TCR beta signatures came an indication of both CMV infection and matching HLA type.

This clonotype was seen only a few times. What it binds is not known. Study results and limitations: Dominant in the ex vivo response were TCR beta clonotypes restricted by HLA-C and specific for CMV. Identification of carriers of CMV plus the relevant HLA was achieved through cumulative public TCR beta family frequency.

The ends were cut back, 5 bases at V and 3 bases at J, with 10 bases in the middle. Germline V gene sequence: CDR1 LNHDA, CDR2 SQIVND (reference sequence). The CDR3 extends over 13 amino acids. TCRdb called the reads again in MiXCR, with one record for every CDR3 protein. The sample holds 300,000 to 400,000 distinct CDR3 sequences, 9.5% seen once. Sequences were obtained from PBMCs. This TCR derives from a human donor in good health (CMV status not recorded). Some clones in this sample may be carry-over from other donors' samples. The J gene is TRBJ1-2, the V gene TRBV19; D gene uncertain. The CDR3 coding sequence is TGTGCCAGTAGTCGCGCAGCCGACTATGGCTACACCTTC. Translating it yields CASSRAADYGYTF.